The present entry profiles one TCR beta chain with its context. These data originate in a study of blood T cell repertoires in COVID-19. Overall study context: Whether acute or convalescent, the COVID-19 samples came from the United States, Italy and Spain. Sources were T cells, B-cell-depleted T cells, or PBMCs; the material itself was cDNA or gDNA.

The authors' processing: Counts of nucleated cells, estimated from reference gene primer amplification, were obtained. Sequencing was performed with immunoSEQ multiplex PCR; in TCRdb, only in-frame clones are kept and a portion is missing. Clone size and the V and J calls come from that table; the DNA yielded D and trimming. The repertoire holds 80,000 to 100,000 clones, with around 81% as singletons. The germline CDR1 and CDR2 sequences are MGHRA and YSYEKL. The CDR3 contains 18 residues. After removal of 0 bases from V and 4 bases from J, the junction contained 15 bases not matched to a gene. This rearrangement joins TRBV4-1 to TRBJ2-7; 7 bases align to TRBD2. The specimen sequenced was peripheral blood. The TCR was taken from a human donor in a cohort sampled during active COVID-19. The CDR3 region is CASSQEFVAPGRAYEQYV. In nucleotides, the CDR3 is TGCGCCAGCAGCCAAGAATTCGTTGCTCCAGGGAGGGCTTACGAGCAGTACGTC.